A single sample is the source of the 18 T cell receptor beta chains below, sequenced in a study of cytomegalovirus exposure and HLA in healthy donors (dated by TCRdb to about 2017). Libraries were prepared through the immunoSEQ multiplex PCR assay. What TCRdb holds here is the immuneACCESS table cut down to in-frame rearrangements. Part of the clones is not present; checked against another copy, under half of the missing clones reflect an unresolved V gene, and the others are unexplained. Recorded for this sample are about 130,000 clones; 75% to 90% of them occurred a single time. The top ten clones comprise 0.95% to 1.5% of the sample. The sequenced material came from PBMCs. These TCRs come from a woman younger than 30 in good health and CMV-seronegative.

This chain uses TRBV5-1 with TRBJ1-2; the D is unclear. This CDR3 comprises 15 residues. Germline V CDR1 and CDR2: SGHRS, YFSETQ. The ends were cut back, 4 bases at V and 8 bases at J, with 21 bases in the middle. The DNA for the CDR3 is TGCGCCAGCAGCCGGGAAAGTCAGCTGACACAGGGCTACACCTTC. This gives the protein CASSRESQLTQGYTF. Filled out from reference TRBV5-1 and TRBJ1-2, the complete variable domain reads KAGVTQTPRYLIKTRGQQVTLSCSPISGHRSVSWYQQTPGQGLQFLFEYFSETQRNKGNFPGRFSGRQFSNSRSEMNVSTLELGDSALYLCASSRESQLTQGYTFGSGTRLTVV.

This clone appeared a single time. This chain connects TRBV25-1 to TRBJ2-2, with a tentative D call TRBD2 (7 bases). This CDR3 contains 16 residues. Germline CDR1 and CDR2: MGHDK and SYGVNS. V gave up 8 bases and J gave up 2 bases, with 18 bases separating them. In DNA, the CDR3 is TGTGCCAGCGGGGATAGGGGGGGCGTAAACACCGGGGAGCTGTTTTTT. Residues: CASGDRGGVNTGELFF.

This rearrangement joins TRBV27 to TRBJ2-3; D is unclear. V lost 5 bases, J lost 2 bases, and 17 bases lay in between. The CDR3 sequence is 16 residues long. The germline V gene encodes CDR1 MNHEY and CDR2 SMNVEV (reference sequence). In DNA, the CDR3 is TGTGCCAGCAGTCCAGGTGGATGGCCCACCACAGATACGCAGTATTTT. It codes for CASSPGGWPTTDTQYF.

The CDR3 is CASSFIGGSEKLFF. Written as DNA, the CDR3 is TGCGCCAGCAGCTTCATCGGGGGGTCTGAAAAACTGTTTTTT. The rearrangement links TRBV5-1 to TRBJ1-4; a weak D match, TRBD1 (5 bases). This CDR3 spans 14 amino acids. Germline loops: CDR1 SGHRS, CDR2 YFSETQ. Trimming cost V 2 bases and J 7 bases, with 12 bases left between them. The full variable domain, rest sourced from reference TRBV5-1 and TRBJ1-4, is KAGVTQTPRYLIKTRGQQVTLSCSPISGHRSVSWYQQTPGQGLQFLFEYFSETQRNKGNFPGRFSGRQFSNSRSEMNVSTLELGDSALYLCASSFIGGSEKLFFGSGTQLSVL.

The rearrangement links TRBV10-3 to TRBJ2-3; 8 positions agree with TRBD1. The CDR3 consists of 14 residues. CDR1 and CDR2 (germline): ENHRY, SYGVKD. The V and J ends lost 4 bases and 3 bases, in that order; junction bases with no gene match: 3. The CDR3: CAISAGGWTDTQYF. CDR3 bases: TGTGCCATCAGTGCAGGGGGCTGGACAGATACGCAGTATTTT.

The V gene is TRBV9, the J gene TRBJ1-3; D possibly corresponds to TRBD1 (5 bases). V gave up 0 bases and J gave up 4 bases, with 11 bases separating them. This CDR3 is 15 amino acids long. From germline, CDR1 is SGDLS and CDR2 YYNGEE. The CDR3 is CASSVEGASGNTIYF. CDR3 DNA: TGTGCCAGCAGCGTAGAAGGGGCGTCAGGAAACACCATATATTTT.

This chain joins TRBV2 and TRBJ1-3; D gene unclear. The V and J ends lost 7 bases and 0 bases respectively, with 10 bases between them. The CDR3 is 14 amino acids. Germline values: CDR1 SNHLY, CDR2 FYNNEI. CDR3 amino acids: CASNPSSSGNTIYF. CDR3 nucleotides: TGTGCCAGCAACCCTTCGAGCTCTGGAAACACCATATATTTT. Full variable domain (rest looked up from reference TRBV2 and TRBJ1-3): EPEVTQTPSHQVTQMGQEVILRCVPISNHLYFYWYRQILGQKVEFLVSFYNNEISEKSEIFDDQFSVERPDGSNFTLKIRSTKLEDSAMYFCASNPSSSGNTIYFGEGSWLTVV.

V and J are TRBV7-8 and TRBJ2-3, with a tentative D call TRBD2 (6 bases). CDR3 length equals 14 residues. V was pared by 1 base and J by 11 bases, with 16 bases between. The germline V gene encodes CDR1 SGHVS and CDR2 FQNEAQ. For the CDR3, the DNA is TGTGCCAGCAGCTTAGACATCGGCGGGGCTAGGCAGTATTTT. Its protein product is CASSLDIGGARQYF.

The chain recombines TRBV28 with TRBJ2-7; 8 bases align to TRBD2. Germline V lookup: CDR1 MDHEN, CDR2 SYDVKM. Germline trimming cut 6 bases from V and 4 bases from J; bases unmatched to any gene: 8. The CDR3 has 14 amino acids. CDR3 coding DNA: TGTGCCAGCAGCCCCCTGCGGGGGGTATACGAGCAGTACTTC. It codes for CASSPLRGVYEQYF.

The genes are TRBV29-1 and TRBJ2-2; D is perhaps TRBD1 (5 bases). This CDR3 region has 13 residues. Germline V gene sequence: CDR1 SQVTM, CDR2 ANQGSEA. V lost 6 bases to trimming and J lost 1 base, with 9 bases between them. CDR3 residues: CSVKGKNTGELFF. As DNA, the CDR3 is TGCAGCGTAAAGGGGAAGAACACCGGGGAGCTGTTTTTT.

The V gene is TRBV6-6, the J gene TRBJ1-6; tentative D call: TRBD1 (5 bases). The V gene lost 6 bases and the J gene lost 14 bases, with 17 bases spanning the gap. The germline V gene has CDR1 MNHNY and CDR2 SVGAGI (reference sequence). CDR3 length: 13 amino acids. The CDR3 nucleotides are TGTGCCAGCAGCCTACCCGGGGGACCAGCCCTCCACTTT. Translation gives CASSLPGGPALHF.

V usage is TRBV4-1 and J usage is TRBJ2-1; 10 bases are shared with TRBD2. Germline CDR1 is MGHRA and CDR2 is YSYEKL. The J segment lost 1 base and the V segment lost 1 base, leaving 1 base of the junction unmatched. The CDR3 has 16 residues. CDR3 coding DNA: TGCGCCAGCAGCCAAGTAGCGGGGGGTTCCTACAATGAGCAGTTCTTC. It specifies CASSQVAGGSYNEQFF.

J is TRBJ1-2 and V is TRBV19; TRBD1 aligns across 10 bases. From germline, CDR1 is LNHDA and CDR2 SQIVND (reference sequence). The V and J ends lost 5 bases and 5 bases, in that order; junction bases with no gene match: 14. The CDR3 has 17 amino acids. CDR3 nucleotides: TGTGCCAGTAGTCTCCAGACAGGGGGCGCCTCTCTTTATGGCTACACCTTC. It is translated as CASSLQTGGASLYGYTF.

This chain links TRBV7-9 with TRBJ1-5, with TRBD1 matching over 8 bases. Germline CDR1 is SEHNR and CDR2 is FQNEAQ (reference sequence). CDR3 length: 15 residues. The V gene end was trimmed by 5 bases and the J gene end by 4 bases; junction bases not matched to a gene: 7. CDR3 DNA: TGTGCCAGCAGCGCCTACCAGGGGGCAAATCAGCCCCAGCATTTT. Translating it yields CASSAYQGANQPQHF.

The chain uses TRBV6-5 and TRBJ1-2; no reliable D call. The CDR3 contains 14 residues. Trimming stripped 7 bases from V and 5 bases from J, with 17 bases between. Germline V gene lookup returns CDR1 MNHEY and CDR2 SVGAGI. CDR3 in DNA: TGTGCCAGCACCACCAACAAAATACAGTATGGCTACACCTTC. Residues: CASTTNKIQYGYTF.

A few counts support this clone. The chain has TRBV19 and TRBJ1-2, with a weak D call TRBD1 (6 bases). V lost 5 bases and J lost 7, with 14 bases in between. The CDR3 has 13 amino acids. Germline V CDR1 and CDR2: LNHDA, SQIVND (reference sequence). The DNA of the CDR3 is TGTGCCAGTAGTGAACAGGGATCTTCTGGCTACACCTTC. Translated, it gives CASSEQGSSGYTF.

The chain employs TRBV11-2 and TRBJ1-4; D might be TRBD1 (5 bases). The CDR3 is made up of 19 amino acids. Trimming removed 0 bases from V and 8 bases from J, with 25 bases in between. Germline CDR1 and CDR2: SGHAT and FQNNGV. The CDR3 DNA sequence: TGTGCCAGCAGCTTAGATGGGTTAGGTTGGACACCGGTTGGGGAAAAACTGTTTTTT. It encodes CASSLDGLGWTPVGEKLFF.

This clone was counted only a few times. The gene calls are TRBV5-1 and TRBJ1-2; 9 bases are a match to TRBD1. From germline, CDR1 is SGHRS and CDR2 YFSETQ. With V trimmed by 4 bases and J by 4 bases, 2 bases remained unmatched. CDR3 length: 13 residues. The CDR3 region has the DNA TGCGCCAGCAGCCCGACAGGGGGCTATGGCTACACCTTC. Protein: CASSPTGGYGYTF. Looking up the rest from reference TRBV5-1 and TRBJ1-2 gives the full variable domain: KAGVTQTPRYLIKTRGQQVTLSCSPISGHRSVSWYQQTPGQGLQFLFEYFSETQRNKGNFPGRFSGRQFSNSRSEMNVSTLELGDSALYLCASSPTGGYGYTFGSGTRLTVV.